This T cell receptor (beta chain) stems from a study of cytomegalovirus exposure and HLA in healthy donors. The overall study: According to later analysis, the same platform produced the approximately 120 validation and approximately 700 first-cohort repertoires.

Study-level results: It was reportedly the case that the classifier diagnosed cytomegalovirus status with high specificity and sensitivity. The study labeled 150 to 200 TCR beta chains cytomegalovirus-associated. CMV antigen specificity of a few CMV-associated chains was confirmed in vitro.

Comment on this clone: Its antigen remains unidentified.

Germline assignment: CDR1 MNHEY and CDR2 SVGAGI. V lost 5 bases, J lost 5 bases, and 15 bases lay in between. This CDR3 contains 15 residues. Measured with immunoSEQ multiplex PCR; TCRdb has only the in-frame clones, and not every one. The data hold over 120,000 clones, with about 87% observed a single time. The chain has TRBV6-5 and TRBJ2-2; D gene unclear. The sample was PBMCs. This TCR was sampled from a woman in her thirties in good health and CMV-seropositive. CDR3 in amino acids: CASSNPPASTGELFF. Written as DNA, the CDR3 is TGTGCCAGCAGTAACCCCCCCGCGAGTACCGGGGAGCTGTTTTTT.